What follows are 27 T cell receptor beta chains derived from one specimen sequenced in a study of blood T cells in healthy people across ages. Then a second PCR, running about 6 to 12 cycles, was carried out with a sample-barcoded 5' primer and a J-beta primer mix. TCRdb processed the 5' RACE reads anew with MiXCR; each CDR3 protein has one entry. The sample has about 290,000 distinct CDR3 sequences; 27% are singletons. Sequencing used blood. Receptors were obtained from a woman in her 70s in good health.

The V gene is TRBV3-1, the J gene TRBJ2-1, with TRBD2 matching 14 bases. CDR3 size: 17 residues. After removal of 0 bases from V and 6 bases from J, the junction contained 4 bases not matched to a gene. In germline, CDR1 is LGHDT, CDR2 YNNKEL (reference sequence). The CDR3 nucleotides read TGTGCCAGCAGCCAAGATGGGACTAGCGGGAGTTTCAATGAGCAGTTCTTC. As protein: CASSQDGTSGSFNEQFF.

In this sample, this clonotype turned up a few times. The chain links TRBV2 to TRBJ2-5; no definite D call. The J call may be faulty, since TRBJ2-1 better matches the DNA end. CDR3 length: 12 residues. Germline assignment: CDR1 SNHLY and CDR2 FYNNEI. CDR3 protein: CASLQRSNEQFF. The CDR3 region has the DNA TGTGCCAGCTTACAGAGGAGTAATGAGCAGTTCTTC.

This clonotype was seen only a few times. Here the CDR3 DNA reads TGTGCCAGCAGTCCCTTTGGACATGAGCAGTTCTTC. This sequence encodes CASSPFGHEQFF. The chain joins TRBV6-6 to TRBJ2-1, with D unresolved. Germline V gene data show CDR1 as MNHNY and CDR2 as SVGAGI (reference sequence). This CDR3 spans 12 amino acids. Trimming stripped 5 bases from V and 8 bases from J, with 10 bases between.

This clonotype was counted only a few times. The junction departs from the called germline gene at one end, perhaps through a read error. The V gene is TRBV20-1, the J gene TRBJ2-5, with no clear D. Germline CDR1 and CDR2: DFQATT and SNEGSKA (reference sequence). The CDR3 loop spans 12 amino acids. The CDR3 DNA reads as TGCAGTGCTGTTGGGATGAGAGAGACCCGGTACTTC. Translating it yields CSAVGMRETRYF.

The V call is TRBV4-1, the J call TRBJ2-5; D call uncertain. The CDR3 is 14 amino acids. V was pared by 1 base and J by 3 bases, with 9 bases between. Germline V gene data show CDR1 as MGHRA and CDR2 as YSYEKL. CDR3 in amino acids: CASSQVGGEETQYF. CDR3 DNA: TGCGCCAGCAGCCAAGTAGGCGGAGAAGAGACCCAGTACTTC.

Concerning this clonotype itself: An end of the junction does not agree with germline; a read error may underlie this. The chain joins TRBV3-1 to TRBJ2-5; 10 bases are shared with TRBD1. Germline V gives CDR1 LGHDT, CDR2 YNNKEL (reference sequence). The CDR3 covers 13 residues. This CDR3 reads CASSQGGTGEHHF. CDR3 bases: TGTGCCAGCAGCCAAGGAGGGACAGGGGAGCATCACTTC.

Points on this clonotype: A much bigger clone sits one base away, suggesting this may be a read error. The chain recombines TRBV6-2 or TRBV6-3 with TRBJ2-7; no reliable D call. From germline, CDR1 is MNHEY and CDR2 SVGEGT. Trimming cost V 4 bases and J 3 bases, with 4 bases left between them. The CDR3 extends over 11 amino acids. The CDR3 spells CASSFDYEQYF. The DNA of the CDR3 is TGTGCCAGCAGTTTTGACTACGAGCAGTACTTC.

The chain employs TRBV4-3 and TRBJ2-5; D call uncertain. The closer fit of TRBJ2-7 to the DNA end suggests the J call may be wrong. Germline CDR1 LGHNA, CDR2 YSLEER. The CDR3 sequence is 15 residues long. CDR3 coding DNA: TGCGCCAGCAGCCAAGGACCCCTGAGAACCTACGAGCAGTACTTC. Protein sequence: CASSQGPLRTYEQYF.

The sample holds one count of this clonotype. The J gene is TRBJ2-5, the V gene TRBV7-6; D gene ambiguous. The closer fit of TRBJ2-7 to the DNA end suggests the J call may be wrong. Germline assignment: CDR1 SGHVS and CDR2 FNYEAQ. CDR3 length equals 13 residues. Here the CDR3 DNA reads TGTGCCAGCAGCTTAGGTGAAGGGCTCGAGCAGTACTTC. This translates into CASSLGEGLEQYF.

This clonotype was seen only a few times. The chain links TRBV7-9 to TRBJ2-5, with TRBD2 as a possible D gene (5 bases). The CDR3 contains 13 residues. Trimming removed 11 bases from V and 3 bases from J, with 16 bases in between. The germline gives CDR1 SEHNR, CDR2 FQNEAQ (reference sequence). CDR3 bases: TGTGCCCAAACGGAGGCCTGGAAAGAGACCCAGTACTTC. Translating gives CAQTEAWKETQYF.

Regarding this clonotype: At one boundary the junction diverges from the germline segment, which might be a read error. V and J are TRBV12-3 or TRBV12-4 and TRBJ1-2; D is possibly TRBD1 (5 bases). The CDR3 consists of 12 residues. The CDR3 sequence: CASSHGARAGSF. The CDR3 DNA is TGTGCCAGCAGTCATGGGGCCAGGGCTGGAAGCTTC.

The V and J genes are TRBV25-1 and TRBJ2-7, with no clear D. V was pared by 3 bases and J by 4 bases, with 16 bases between. Per germline, CDR1 MGHDK and CDR2 SYGVNS. The CDR3 runs 15 residues. In nucleotides, the CDR3 is TGTGCCAGCAGTGACTCTGGCTCCTTCGGGTACGAGCAGTACTTC. Protein sequence: CASSDSGSFGYEQYF.

This clonotype has at least ten counts. V gene TRBV28 combines with J gene TRBJ2-3; possibly TRBD1 or TRBD2 for D (5 bases each). Trimming stripped 5 bases from V and 1 base from J, with 10 bases between. The CDR3 runs to 14 residues. CDR1 MDHEN and CDR2 SYDVKM come from the germline V gene. This CDR3 reads CASSSRDGTDTQYF. As DNA, the CDR3 is TGTGCCAGCAGTAGCCGGGACGGCACAGATACGCAGTATTTT.

The chain recombines TRBV5-1 with TRBJ2-7; D possibly corresponds to TRBD2 (6 bases). Germline V gene sequence: CDR1 SGHRS, CDR2 YFSETQ. The CDR3 consists of 14 residues. Trimming shortened V by 3 bases and J by 4 bases, and 14 bases separated the two germline ends. The DNA of the CDR3 is TGCGCCAGCAGCTCGATTAGCGGACTGTACGAGCAGTACTTC. This gives the protein CASSSISGLYEQYF.

This clonotype was picked up many times. Written as DNA, the CDR3 is TGTGCCAGCAGCTTTACAGGGTCCTACGAGCAGTACTTC. Translation: CASSFTGSYEQYF. The chain couples TRBV11-1 to TRBJ2-7, with D possibly matching TRBD1 (6 bases). Germline-derived CDR1 and CDR2 are SGHAT and FQDESV (reference sequence). V was trimmed by 3 bases and J by 1 base, leaving 7 bases between them. CDR3 length equals 13 residues.

With regard to this clonotype: A much larger clonotype is one base distant, so this may be a read error. V is TRBV12-3 or TRBV12-4 and J is TRBJ2-1, with TRBD2 identical over 8 bases. This CDR3 spans 14 amino acids. This CDR3 is CACSSGTSVYEQFF. CDR3 coding DNA: TGTGCCTGCAGTTCCGGGACTAGTGTCTATGAGCAGTTCTTC.

The chain links TRBV6-1 to TRBJ1-1; D gene uncertain. CDR3 length equals 15 residues. The V end was cut by 1 base, the J end by 6 bases, with 15 bases between. Germline CDR1 reads MNHNS; CDR2 reads SASEGT. The DNA of the CDR3 is TGTGCCAGCAGTGAAGGAACGGTCAGATCTGCTGAAGCTTTCTTT. Translated, it gives CASSEGTVRSAEAFF.

This clonotype turned up a few times. CDR3 nucleotide sequence: TGTGCCAGCAGTTCCCCTTTCGGCAGTGCCTTACTCGGGGGGGCCAACGTCCTGACTTTC. Protein sequence: CASSSPFGSALLGGANVLTF. The chain couples TRBV28 to TRBJ2-6; D is undetermined. Germline-derived CDR1 and CDR2 are MDHEN and SYDVKM. Trimming took 4 bases from V and 4 from J, leaving 26 bases between them. The CDR3 is made up of 20 amino acids.

This clonotype has only a few counts. The chain uses TRBV28 and TRBJ2-4; either TRBD1 or TRBD2 may supply D (5 bases each). V was cut by 4 bases and J by 12 bases, with 19 bases left in between. This CDR3 comprises 14 residues. From germline, CDR1 is MDHEN and CDR2 SYDVKM. This CDR3 is CASSSSYRGENQYF. For the CDR3, the DNA is TGTGCCAGCAGTTCCTCTTATAGAGGGGAGAATCAGTACTTC.

Remarks on this clonotype: At one boundary the junction diverges from the germline segment, which might be a read error. J is TRBJ1-2 and V is TRBV20-1, with TRBD1 matching 9 bases. The CDR3 contains 14 residues. The germline gives CDR1 DFQATT, CDR2 SNEGSKA (reference sequence). The CDR3 loop is CSASPTGTGSFFAF. The CDR3, as DNA: TGCAGTGCTAGCCCGACCGGGACAGGGAGTTTTTTCGCCTTC.

The chain recombines TRBV6-1 with TRBJ2-6; 8 bases fit TRBD1. Germline trimming cut 6 bases from V and 3 bases from J; bases unmatched to any gene: 16. Germline loops: CDR1 MNHNS, CDR2 SASEGT. The CDR3 sequence is 19 residues long. CDR3 protein: CASRRKPGQAGLGANVLTF. The CDR3 DNA sequence: TGTGCCAGCAGACGGAAACCGGGACAGGCGGGTCTTGGGGCCAACGTCCTGACTTTC.

The chain combines TRBV18 with TRBJ1-1; D is unresolved. The V gene's germline CDR1 is KGHSH and CDR2 LQKENI. CDR3 length equals 12 residues. The V end lost 3 bases, the J end lost 8 bases, and 10 bases lay between the germline ends. CDR3 loop: CASSPILTEAFF. The CDR3, as DNA: TGTGCCAGCTCACCCATCCTGACGGAAGCTTTCTTT.

In its sample, this clonotype was seen a few times. The chain links TRBV20-1 to TRBJ1-1, with D unresolved. Trimming stripped 3 bases from V and 0 bases from J, with 2 bases between. This CDR3 region has 11 residues. The germline V gene has CDR1 DFQATT and CDR2 SNEGSKA (reference sequence). For the CDR3, the DNA is TGCAGTGCTAGCATGAACACTGAAGCTTTCTTT. Protein sequence: CSASMNTEAFF.

This clonotype came up a few times. The genes are TRBV27 and TRBJ1-2; no reliable D call. V was pared by 5 bases and J by 5 bases, with 12 bases between. Germline values: CDR1 MNHEY, CDR2 SMNVEV (reference sequence). This CDR3 spans 13 amino acids. CDR3 DNA sequence: TGTGCCAGCAGTCCCTCGGACGGATATGGCTACACCTTC. Translation: CASSPSDGYGYTF.

The chain couples TRBV10-3 to TRBJ1-6; no definite D call. CDR3 size: 13 residues. V shed 6 bases and J shed 11 bases, with 14 bases lying between them. The V gene's germline CDR1 is ENHRY and CDR2 SYGVKD. The CDR3 coding sequence is TGTGCCATCAGGAAAAACCAAGAGACACCCCTCCACTTT. It codes for CAIRKNQETPLHF.

This chain links TRBV6-6 with TRBJ1-2; maybe TRBD1 (5 bases). The length of the CDR3 is 15 residues. Germline V gives CDR1 MNHNY, CDR2 SVGAGI (reference sequence). V was cut by 5 bases and J by 8 bases, with 21 bases left in between. In DNA, the CDR3 is TGTGCCAGCAGTACCCCTCGGGCAGGGACTTTGGGCTACACCTTC. Amino acids: CASSTPRAGTLGYTF.

In this sample, this clonotype turned up a few times. One end of the junction fails to match germline, which may point to a read error. The chain links TRBV7-7 to TRBJ2-5; 10 bases fit TRBD2. The germline V gene has CDR1 SSHAT and CDR2 FNYEAQ (reference sequence). There are 14 residues in the CDR3. The CDR3, as DNA: TGTGCTAGCAGCTTACGGACTAGCGGCGAGACCCAGTACTTC. Protein: CASSLRTSGETQYF.